This is a list of T cell receptor beta chains from one sample in a study of blood T cell repertoires in COVID-19. Assay: immunoSEQ multiplex PCR; the TCRdb copy retains only in-frame clones and omits some. The table records under 200,000 clones, around 85% of them present only once. Sequencing input: peripheral blood. Receptor source: a woman older than 75 with acute or convalescent COVID-19. CDR3s include the opening cysteine and the closing phenylalanine or tryptophan. D genes are given only for firm matches. The listing skips clone size in some rows; elsewhere it reads once, few, many or a size class.

>once|TRBJ1-2|-|TRBV27
CASSFTGTYGYTF
TGTGCCAGCAGTTTTACAGGAACCTATGGCTACACCTTC
>-|TRBJ1-1|-|TRBV19
CASRENTEAFF
TGTGCCAGCAGGGAGAACACTGAAGCTTTCTTT
>-|TRBJ1-2|-|TRBV4-1
CASSQDVAEPNYGYTF
TGCGCCAGCAGCCAAGATGTGGCCGAACCTAACTATGGCTACACCTTC
>-|TRBJ1-4|-|TRBV6-5
CASSSGVSTGEKLFF
TGTGCCAGCAGTTCCGGTGTCTCAACGGGAGAAAAACTGTTTTTT
>once|TRBJ2-2|TRBD2|TRBV3-1/TRBV3-2
CASSQGGRDTGELFF
TGTGCCAGCAGCCAGGGTGGGAGGGACACCGGGGAGCTGTTTTTT
>-|TRBJ2-7|-|TRBV2
CASTGYFYEQYF
TGTGCCAGCACTGGTTACTTTTACGAGCAGTACTTC
>-|TRBJ1-2|-|TRBV23-1
CAKASRRVFWGYTF
TGCGCCAAAGCCTCCCGCAGGGTATTTTGGGGCTACACCTTC
>-|TRBJ2-5|TRBD2|TRBV5-1
CASSTPGTTKETQYF
TGCGCCAGCAGCACACCCGGGACTACCAAAGAGACCCAGTACTTC
>-|TRBJ1-6|-|TRBV3-1/TRBV3-2
CASSLGGVSSPLHF
TGTGCCAGCAGCCTGGGGGGGGTCTCGTCACCCCTCCACTTT
>-|TRBJ1-1|TRBD1|TRBV11-1
CASSLGQGIYPEAFF
TGTGCCAGCAGCTTAGGACAGGGAATCTATCCTGAAGCTTTCTTT
>-|TRBJ2-1|TRBD2|TRBV2
CASSESSGGYNEQFF
TGTGCCAGCAGTGAATCCAGCGGGGGCTACAATGAGCAGTTCTTC
>-|TRBJ2-7|-|TRBV7-9
CASSLGGASYEQYF
TGTGCCAGCAGCCTTGGAGGGGCATCCTACGAGCAGTACTTC
>-|TRBJ2-3|-|TRBV5-4
CASSFSADTQYF
TGTGCCAGCAGCTTTTCAGCAGATACGCAGTATTTT
>-|TRBJ1-3|TRBD1|TRBV19
CASTTLTGSAGNTIYF
TGTGCCAGTACTACCTTGACAGGGTCTGCAGGAAACACCATATATTTT
>-|TRBJ2-1|TRBD2|TRBV4-3
CASSQDRTSGVYEQFF
TGCGCCAGCAGCCAAGATAGAACTAGCGGGGTCTATGAGCAGTTCTTC
>-|TRBJ1-2|TRBD1|TRBV10-3
CAISEFGGTGYYGYTF
TGTGCCATCAGTGAGTTCGGGGGGACAGGGTACTATGGCTACACCTTC
>-|TRBJ1-2|-|TRBV5-8
CASSSDLPGYTF
TGTGCCAGCAGCTCGGACTTACCCGGCTACACCTTC
>-|TRBJ2-1|-|TRBV9
CASSVAPSGRSYNEQFF
TGTGCCAGCAGCGTAGCTCCCAGCGGCCGCTCCTACAATGAGCAGTTCTTC
>-|TRBJ1-6|TRBD1|TRBV7-6
CASSPDRFNSPLHF
TGTGCCAGCAGCCCGGACAGGTTTAATTCACCCCTCCACTTT
>-|TRBJ2-2|TRBD1|TRBV24-1
CATSDSITGTGNTGELFF
TGTGCCACCAGTGACTCCATCACCGGGACAGGCAACACCGGGGAGCTGTTTTTT
>-|TRBJ2-3|TRBD2|TRBV7-2
CASSEGSGGVNTQYF
TGTGCCAGCAGCGAGGGGTCGGGAGGGGTAAATACGCAGTATTTT
>-|TRBJ2-6|TRBD1|TRBV18
CASSRQGQGGVGANVLTF
TGTGCCAGCTCCCGACAGGGACAGGGTGGAGTTGGGGCCAACGTCCTGACTTTC
>-|TRBJ1-1|-|TRBV30
CASDWNTEAFF
TGTGCCTCTGACTGGAACACTGAAGCTTTCTTT
>-|TRBJ2-1|-|TRBV6-1
CASSEPPLYNEQFF
TGTGCCAGCAGTGAACCTCCTCTTTACAATGAGCAGTTCTTC
>-|TRBJ2-7|TRBD2|TRBV7-2
CASNRGLAGGIEQYF
TGTGCCAGCAACCGGGGACTAGCGGGGGGGATCGAGCAGTACTTC
>-|TRBJ1-5|-|TRBV3-1/TRBV3-2
CASSQGGRQPQHF
TGTGCCAGCAGCCAAGGAGGGCGGCAGCCCCAGCATTTT
>-|TRBJ1-6|-|TRBV7-2
CASSLSLGGNSPLHF
TGTGCCAGCAGCTTAAGTTTGGGGGGAAATTCACCCCTCCACTTT
>-|TRBJ2-3|-|TRBV11-3
CASSLGRVSDTQYF
TGTGCCAGCAGCTTAGGCAGGGTATCAGATACGCAGTATTTT
>-|TRBJ1-6|-|TRBV27
CASSSFGRAVDSPLHF
TGTGCCAGCAGTTCGTTTGGGCGGGCGGTGGATTCACCCCTCCACTTT
>-|TRBJ2-5|TRBD1|TRBV4-2
CASSHRDSQETQYF
TGTGCCAGCAGCCACCGGGACAGCCAAGAGACCCAGTACTTC